The present TCR beta chain was sequenced within a study of radiation and T cells in renal cell carcinoma. The time point denotes: blood 2 weeks post-SBRT. Sample treatment: 15 Gy SBRT to primary tumor, nephrectomy 4 weeks later. After SBRT, blood was collected at 2 and 4 weeks, plus baseline. The data were produced by immunoSEQ multiplex PCR, yet TCRdb's version contains in-frame clones alone and is incomplete. The sample lists some 75,000 clones, 82% occurring once. The sequence was collected from a man aged 55 to 69 with renal cell carcinoma. Sequencing used blood, obtained from a patient whose treatment included radiotherapy and nephrectomy.

Here the CDR3 DNA reads TGCGCCAGCAGCCATGTAAGCGGAGAGTATGTCAATGAGCAGTTCTTC. This encodes CASSHVSGEYVNEQFF. This chain links TRBV4-1 with TRBJ2-1, with D perhaps TRBD2 (5 bases). The germline CDR1 and CDR2 sequences are MGHRA and YSYEKL. Trimming pared 3 bases from V and 6 bases from J, leaving 18 bases between. CDR3 length: 16 residues.